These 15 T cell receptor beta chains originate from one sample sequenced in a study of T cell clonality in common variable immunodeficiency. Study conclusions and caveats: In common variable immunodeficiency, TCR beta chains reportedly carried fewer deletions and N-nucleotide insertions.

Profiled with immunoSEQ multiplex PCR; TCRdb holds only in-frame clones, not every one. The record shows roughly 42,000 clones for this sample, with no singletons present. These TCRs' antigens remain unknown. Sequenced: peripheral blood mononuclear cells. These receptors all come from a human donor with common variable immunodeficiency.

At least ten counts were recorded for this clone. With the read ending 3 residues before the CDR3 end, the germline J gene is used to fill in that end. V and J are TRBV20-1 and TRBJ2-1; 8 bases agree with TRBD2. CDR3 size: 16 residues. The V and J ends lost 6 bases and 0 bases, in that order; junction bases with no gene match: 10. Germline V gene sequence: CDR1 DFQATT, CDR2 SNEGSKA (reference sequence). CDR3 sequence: CSAPDSGGGSYNEQFF. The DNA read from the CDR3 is TGCAGTGCCCCTGACAGCGGGGGCGGCTCCTACAATGAG.

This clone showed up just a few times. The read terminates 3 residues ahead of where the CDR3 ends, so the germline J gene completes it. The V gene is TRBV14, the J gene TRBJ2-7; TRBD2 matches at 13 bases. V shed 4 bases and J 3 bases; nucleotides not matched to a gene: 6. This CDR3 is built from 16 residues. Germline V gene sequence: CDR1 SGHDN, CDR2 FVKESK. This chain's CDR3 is CASSPRRLAGGYEQYF. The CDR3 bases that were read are TGTGCCAGCAGCCCCCGTAGACTAGCGGGAGGCTACGAG.

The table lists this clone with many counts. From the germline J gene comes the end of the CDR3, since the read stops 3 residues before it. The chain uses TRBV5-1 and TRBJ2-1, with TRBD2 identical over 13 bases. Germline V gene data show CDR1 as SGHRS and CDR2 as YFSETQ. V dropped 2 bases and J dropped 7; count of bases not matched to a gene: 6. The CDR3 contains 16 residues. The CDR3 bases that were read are TGCGCCAGCAGCTTAACTAGCGGGGGGGCCTTAAATGAG. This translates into CASSLTSGGALNE. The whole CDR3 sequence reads CASSLTSGGALNEQFF.

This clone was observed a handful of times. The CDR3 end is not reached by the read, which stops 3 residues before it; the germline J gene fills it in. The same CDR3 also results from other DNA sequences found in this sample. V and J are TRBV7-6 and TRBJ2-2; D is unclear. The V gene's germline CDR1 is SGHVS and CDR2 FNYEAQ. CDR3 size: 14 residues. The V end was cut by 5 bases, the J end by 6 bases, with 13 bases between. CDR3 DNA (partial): TGTGCCAGCAGCCGAGAAGACATGGCCGGGGAG. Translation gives CASSREDMAGE. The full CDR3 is CASSREDMAGELFF.

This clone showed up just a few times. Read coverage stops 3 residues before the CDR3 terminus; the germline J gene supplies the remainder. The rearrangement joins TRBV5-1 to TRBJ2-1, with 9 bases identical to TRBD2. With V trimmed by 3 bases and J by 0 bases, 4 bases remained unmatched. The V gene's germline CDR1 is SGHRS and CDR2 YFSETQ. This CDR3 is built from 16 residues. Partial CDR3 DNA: TGCGCCAGCAGCTCTGTAGCGGGGGACTCCTACAATGAG. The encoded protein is CASSSVAGDSYNE. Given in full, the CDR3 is CASSSVAGDSYNEQFF.

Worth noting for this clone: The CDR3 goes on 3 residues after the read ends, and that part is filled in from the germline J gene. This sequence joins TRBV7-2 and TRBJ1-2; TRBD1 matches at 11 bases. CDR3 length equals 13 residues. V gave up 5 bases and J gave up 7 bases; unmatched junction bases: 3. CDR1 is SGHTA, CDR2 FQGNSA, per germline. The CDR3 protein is CASSRTGGGGYTF. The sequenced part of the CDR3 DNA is TGTGCCAGCAGCCGGACAGGGGGCGGTGGC.

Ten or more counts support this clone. CDR3 DNA, as far as it was read: TGCAGTGCTAGAGATACAAGGGGGCGATACTACGAG. Protein: CSARDTRGRYYE. The whole CDR3 sequence is CSARDTRGRYYEQYF. The chain employs TRBV20-1 and TRBJ2-7; 7 bases line up with TRBD1. From the germline J gene comes the end of the CDR3, since the read stops 3 residues before it. The germline gives CDR1 DFQATT, CDR2 SNEGSKA (reference sequence). This CDR3 is built from 15 residues. The V segment lost 0 bases and the J segment 3 bases; nucleotides outside the gene matches: 8.

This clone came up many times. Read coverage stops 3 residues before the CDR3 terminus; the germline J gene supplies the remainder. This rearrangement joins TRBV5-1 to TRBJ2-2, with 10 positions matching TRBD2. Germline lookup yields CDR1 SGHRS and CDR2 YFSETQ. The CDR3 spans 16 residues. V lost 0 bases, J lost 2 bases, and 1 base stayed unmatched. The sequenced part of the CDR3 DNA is TGCGCCAGCAGCTTGGTACTAGCGGGAAACACCGGGGAG. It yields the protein CASSLVLAGNTGE. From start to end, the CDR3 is CASSLVLAGNTGELFF.

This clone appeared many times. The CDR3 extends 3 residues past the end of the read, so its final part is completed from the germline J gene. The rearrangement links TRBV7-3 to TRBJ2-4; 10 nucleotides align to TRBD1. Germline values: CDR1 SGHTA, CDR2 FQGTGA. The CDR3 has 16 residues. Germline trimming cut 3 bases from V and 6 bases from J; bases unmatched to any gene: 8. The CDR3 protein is CASSFSGQGVGNIQYF. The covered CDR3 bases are TGTGCCAGCAGCTTCTCCGGACAGGGGGTTGGAAACATT.

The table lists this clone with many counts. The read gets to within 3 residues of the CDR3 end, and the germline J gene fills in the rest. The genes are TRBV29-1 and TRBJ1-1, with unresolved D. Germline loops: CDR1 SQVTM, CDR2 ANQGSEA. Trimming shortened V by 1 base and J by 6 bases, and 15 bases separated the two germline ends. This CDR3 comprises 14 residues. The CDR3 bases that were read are TGCAGCGTTGAAGTGCGGGGAGGGTTTTCTGAA. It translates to CSVEVRGGFSE. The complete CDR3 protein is CSVEVRGGFSEAFF.

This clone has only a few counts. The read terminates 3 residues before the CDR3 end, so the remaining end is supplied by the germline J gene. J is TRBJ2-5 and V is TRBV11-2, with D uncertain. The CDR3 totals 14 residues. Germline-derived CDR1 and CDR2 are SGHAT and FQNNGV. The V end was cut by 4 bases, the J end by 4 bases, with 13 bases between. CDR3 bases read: TGTGCCAGCAGCTCAGGTTTAGGTAGAGAGACC. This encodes CASSSGLGRET. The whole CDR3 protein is CASSSGLGRETQYF. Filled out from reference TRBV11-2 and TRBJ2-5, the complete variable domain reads EAGVAQSPRYKIIEKRQSVAFWCNPISGHATLYWYQQILGQGPKLLIQFQNNGVVDDSQLPKDRFSAERLKGVDSTLKIQPAKLEDSAVYLCASSSGLGRETQYFGPGTRLLVL.

The chain's CDR3 is CASTFQGGYTF. The CDR3 bases that were read are TGTGCCAGTACCTTTCAAGGGGGC. V gene TRBV19 combines with J gene TRBJ1-2, with D unclear. The read falls 3 residues short of the CDR3 end, and the missing part is taken from the germline J gene. CDR3 length: 11 residues. Per germline, CDR1 LNHDA and CDR2 SQIVND (reference sequence).

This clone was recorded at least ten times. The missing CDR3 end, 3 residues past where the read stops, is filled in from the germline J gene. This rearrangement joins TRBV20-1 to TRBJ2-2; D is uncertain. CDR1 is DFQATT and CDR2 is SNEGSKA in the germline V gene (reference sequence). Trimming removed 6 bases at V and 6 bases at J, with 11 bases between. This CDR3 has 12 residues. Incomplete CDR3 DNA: TGCAGTGCCGACTTTGAGGCCGGGGAG. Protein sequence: CSADFEAGE. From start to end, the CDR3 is CSADFEAGELFF.

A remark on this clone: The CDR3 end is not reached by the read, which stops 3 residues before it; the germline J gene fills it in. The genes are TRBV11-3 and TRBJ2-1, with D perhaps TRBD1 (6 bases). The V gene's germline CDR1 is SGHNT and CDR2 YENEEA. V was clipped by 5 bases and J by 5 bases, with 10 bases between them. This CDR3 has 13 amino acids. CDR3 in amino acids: CASSHGQNNEQFF. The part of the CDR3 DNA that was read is TGTGCCAGCAGCCACGGACAGAACAATGAG. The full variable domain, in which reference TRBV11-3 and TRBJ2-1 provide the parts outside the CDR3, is EAGVVQSPRYKIIEKKQPVAFWCNPISGHNTLYWYLQNLGQGPELLIRYENEEAVDDSQLPKDRFSAERLKGVDSTLKIQPAELGDSAVYLCASSHGQNNEQFFGPGTRLTVL.

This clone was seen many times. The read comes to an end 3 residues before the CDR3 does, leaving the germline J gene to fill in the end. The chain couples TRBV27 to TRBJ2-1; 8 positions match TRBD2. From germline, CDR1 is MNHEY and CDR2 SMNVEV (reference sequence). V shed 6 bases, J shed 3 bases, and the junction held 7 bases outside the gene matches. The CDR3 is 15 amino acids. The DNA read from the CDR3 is TGTGCCAGCAGAATAACAGCGGGAGACTACAATGAG. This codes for CASRITAGDYNE. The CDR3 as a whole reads CASRITAGDYNEQFF.